These T cell receptor beta chains were read from a single sample in a study of post-analysis software for immune sequencing data. From the PCR reads, TCRdb called clonotypes with MiXCR, one entry per CDR3 protein. The table has about 400,000 distinct CDR3 sequences, around 33% seen once. The sample consisted of blood. All receptors come from a girl aged 10 to 17 with multiple sclerosis. Each CDR3 is given with its conserved first and last residue. Fields, in order: J gene, V gene, CDR3 protein.

TRBJ2-1,TRBV15,CATSRGSGGDDEQFF
TRBJ2-1,TRBV4-3,CASSQEGGGARSGEQFF
TRBJ2-7,TRBV5-1,CASSWIPGRAEQYF
TRBJ2-7,TRBV2,CASSAKGRLAGGYYEQYF
TRBJ2-7,TRBV20-1,CSARDGTSLGGDYEQYF
TRBJ2-3,TRBV5-6,CASSLASLVRDTQYF
TRBJ1-2,TRBV4-1,CASSQALSSDSLYGGYTF
TRBJ2-7,TRBV20-1,CSASGGAGEQYF
TRBJ1-2,TRBV20-1,CSAPVWNGYTF
TRBJ1-1,TRBV7-8,CASSLETGGPSSNTEAFF
TRBJ1-5,TRBV5-1,CASSQYQPQHF
TRBJ2-7,TRBV7-2,CASSLTGTVTSYEQYF
TRBJ2-3,TRBV7-2,CASSPSGDTDTQYF
TRBJ1-6,TRBV20-1,CSARDRDSYYNSPLHF
TRBJ1-2,TRBV3-1,CASSQDINPGGYGYTF
TRBJ1-5,TRBV28,CASGPANQPQHF
TRBJ2-3,TRBV11-2,CASRRGSLSADTQYF
TRBJ1-4,TRBV6-5,CASSPGQGVTNEKLFF
TRBJ2-1,TRBV6-6,CASTNGRGGYYNEQFF
TRBJ1-1,TRBV29-1,CSEVPPAVNTEAFF
TRBJ2-3,TRBV20-1,CSAPRDRGIDTQYF
TRBJ2-2,TRBV3-1,CASSRRGTGELFF
TRBJ2-4,TRBV12-3/TRBV12-4,CASRQGTGNIQYF
-,TRBV7-2,CASSFQGTLGTYEQYF
TRBJ1-1,TRBV6-6,CASSYSGAKGSEAFF
TRBJ1-2,TRBV6-2/TRBV6-3,CASSYRVQENYGYTF
TRBJ2-6,TRBV12-3/TRBV12-4,CASRNSGANVLTF
TRBJ2-1,TRBV12-3/TRBV12-4,CASSPGQGAREQFF
TRBJ2-1,TRBV7-9,CASTSRGRGAISYNEQFF
TRBJ1-6,TRBV19,CASSISQGYPPLHF
TRBJ1-2,TRBV28,CASSPLAERYGYTF
TRBJ2-5,TRBV27,CASSLVGARQRPIKETQYF
TRBJ1-6,TRBV5-1,CASSLQGLNSPLHF
TRBJ2-1,TRBV6-2/TRBV6-3,CASTSGVAGLSTLNNEQFF
TRBJ1-4,TRBV20-1,CSAIIRGAGEKLFF
TRBJ2-3,TRBV12-3/TRBV12-4,CASTLYGGATDTQYF
TRBJ2-5,TRBV12-3/TRBV12-4,CASSLALSETQYF
TRBJ1-1,TRBV5-1,CASRQGQGGEAFF
TRBJ1-2,TRBV6-2/TRBV6-3,CASTLQGNYGYTF
TRBJ1-1,TRBV7-2,CASSSYIYTEAFF
TRBJ1-1,TRBV20-1,CSAREVGRWSTEAFF
TRBJ2-1,TRBV9,CASSVTTGGYNEQFF
TRBJ2-7,TRBV20-1,CSARVEDRETNEQYF
TRBJ2-3,TRBV2,CASSVQGSATDTQYF
TRBJ1-4,TRBV5-6,CASSQGQRNEKLFF
TRBJ2-7,TRBV13,CASSSHGVSGYEQYF
TRBJ2-6,TRBV12-3/TRBV12-4,CASSLRGLGANVRTF
TRBJ2-7,TRBV29-1,CSAQGQGAVEQYF
TRBJ2-3,TRBV6-4,CASSDSPDTQYF
TRBJ1-2,TRBV4-1,CASSQVGPNYGYTF